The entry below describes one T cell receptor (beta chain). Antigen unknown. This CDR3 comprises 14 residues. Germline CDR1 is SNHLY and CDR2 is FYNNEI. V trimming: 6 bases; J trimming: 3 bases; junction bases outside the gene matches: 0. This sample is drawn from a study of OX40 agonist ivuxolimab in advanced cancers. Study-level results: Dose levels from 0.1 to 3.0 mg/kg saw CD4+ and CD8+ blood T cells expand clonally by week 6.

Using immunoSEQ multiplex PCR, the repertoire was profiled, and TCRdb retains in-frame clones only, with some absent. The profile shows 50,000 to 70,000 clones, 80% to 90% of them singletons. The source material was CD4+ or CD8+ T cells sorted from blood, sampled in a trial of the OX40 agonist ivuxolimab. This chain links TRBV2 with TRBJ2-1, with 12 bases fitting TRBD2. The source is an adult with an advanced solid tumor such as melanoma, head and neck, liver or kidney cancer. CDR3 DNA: TGTGCCAGCAGGGGACTAGCGGGCTACAATGAGCAGTTCTTC. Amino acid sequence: CASRGLAGYNEQFF.